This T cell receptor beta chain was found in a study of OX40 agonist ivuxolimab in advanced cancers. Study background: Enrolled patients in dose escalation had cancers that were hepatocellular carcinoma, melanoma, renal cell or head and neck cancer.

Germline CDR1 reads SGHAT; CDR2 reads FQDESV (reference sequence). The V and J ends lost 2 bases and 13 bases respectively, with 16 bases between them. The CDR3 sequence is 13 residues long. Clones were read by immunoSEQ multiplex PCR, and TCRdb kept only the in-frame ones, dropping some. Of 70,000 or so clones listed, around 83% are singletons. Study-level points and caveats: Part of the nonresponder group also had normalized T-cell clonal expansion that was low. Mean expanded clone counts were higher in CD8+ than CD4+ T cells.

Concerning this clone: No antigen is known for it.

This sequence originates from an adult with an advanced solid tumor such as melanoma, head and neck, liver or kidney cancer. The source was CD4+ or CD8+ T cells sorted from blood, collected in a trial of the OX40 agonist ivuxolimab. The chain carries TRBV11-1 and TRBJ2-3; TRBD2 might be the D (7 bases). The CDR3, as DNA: TGTGCCAGCAGCTTACTAGCGGAGGGGGGGAAGTATTTT. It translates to CASSLLAEGGKYF. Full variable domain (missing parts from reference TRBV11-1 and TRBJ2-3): EAEVAQSPRYKITEKSQAVAFWCDPISGHATLYWYRQILGQGPELLVQFQDESVVDDSQLPKDRFSAERLKGVDSTLKIQPAELGDSAMYLCASSLLAEGGKYFGPGTRLTVL.